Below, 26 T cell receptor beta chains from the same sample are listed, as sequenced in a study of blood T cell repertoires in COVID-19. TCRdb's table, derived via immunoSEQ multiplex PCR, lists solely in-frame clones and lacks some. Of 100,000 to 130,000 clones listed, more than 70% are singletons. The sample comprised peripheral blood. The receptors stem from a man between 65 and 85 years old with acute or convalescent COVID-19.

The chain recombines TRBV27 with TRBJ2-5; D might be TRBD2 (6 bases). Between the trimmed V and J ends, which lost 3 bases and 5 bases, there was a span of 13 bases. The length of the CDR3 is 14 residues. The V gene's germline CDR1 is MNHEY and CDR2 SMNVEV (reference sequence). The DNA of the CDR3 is TGTGCCAGCAGTTTCCCAGGGAGGTCGGAGACCCAGTACTTC. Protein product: CASSFPGRSETQYF.

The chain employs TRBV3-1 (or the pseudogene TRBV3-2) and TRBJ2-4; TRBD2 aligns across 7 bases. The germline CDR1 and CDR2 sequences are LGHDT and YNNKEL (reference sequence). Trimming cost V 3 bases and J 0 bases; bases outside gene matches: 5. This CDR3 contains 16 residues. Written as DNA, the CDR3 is TGTGCCAGCAGCCACGTCGGGGGGTTAGCCAAAAACATTCAGTACTTC. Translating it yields CASSHVGGLAKNIQYF.

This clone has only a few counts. The CDR3 bases are TGTGCCAGCAGTTCAGGACTCAACACTGAAGCTTTCTTT. This encodes CASSSGLNTEAFF. The chain combines TRBV27 with TRBJ1-1; no clear D. The V end lost 4 bases, the J end lost 2 bases, and 8 bases lay between the germline ends. This CDR3 region has 13 residues. Germline values: CDR1 MNHEY, CDR2 SMNVEV (reference sequence).

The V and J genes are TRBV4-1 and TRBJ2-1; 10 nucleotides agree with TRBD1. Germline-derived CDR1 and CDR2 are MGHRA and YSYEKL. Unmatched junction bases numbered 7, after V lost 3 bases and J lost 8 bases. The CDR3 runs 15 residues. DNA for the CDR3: TGCGCCAGCAGCCACCCGGGGACAGGGGTGGATGAGCAGTTCTTC. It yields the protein CASSHPGTGVDEQFF.

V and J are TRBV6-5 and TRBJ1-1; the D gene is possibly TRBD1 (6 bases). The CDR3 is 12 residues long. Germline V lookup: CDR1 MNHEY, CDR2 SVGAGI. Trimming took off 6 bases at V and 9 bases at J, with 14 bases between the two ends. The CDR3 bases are TGTGCCAGCAGACCACCGGGACAAAAAGCTTTCTTT. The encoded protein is CASRPPGQKAFF.

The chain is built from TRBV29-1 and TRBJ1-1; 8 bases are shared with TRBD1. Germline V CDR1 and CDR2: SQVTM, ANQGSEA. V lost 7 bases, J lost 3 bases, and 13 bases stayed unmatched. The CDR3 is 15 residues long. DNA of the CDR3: TGCAGCGCCCCTAGCCCGACAGGGGATCACACTGAAGCTTTCTTT. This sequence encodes CSAPSPTGDHTEAFF.

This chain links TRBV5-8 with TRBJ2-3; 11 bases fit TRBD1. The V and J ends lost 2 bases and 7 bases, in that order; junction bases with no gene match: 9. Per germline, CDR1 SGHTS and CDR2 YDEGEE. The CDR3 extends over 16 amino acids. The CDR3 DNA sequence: TGTGCCAGCAGCTTACCGGGGACAGGGGGAAGGAATACGCAGTATTTT. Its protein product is CASSLPGTGGRNTQYF.

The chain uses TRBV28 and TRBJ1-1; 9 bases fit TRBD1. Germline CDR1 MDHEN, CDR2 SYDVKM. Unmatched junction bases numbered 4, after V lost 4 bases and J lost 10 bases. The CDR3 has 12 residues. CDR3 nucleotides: TGTGCCAGCAGTTCGGGACAGGGTAGAGCTTTCTTT. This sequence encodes CASSSGQGRAFF.

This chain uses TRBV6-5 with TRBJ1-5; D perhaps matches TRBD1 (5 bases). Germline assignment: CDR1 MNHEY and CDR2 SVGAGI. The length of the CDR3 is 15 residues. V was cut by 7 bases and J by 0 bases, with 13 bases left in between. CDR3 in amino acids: CASMVSTASNQPQHF. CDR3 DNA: TGTGCCAGCATGGTCTCGACAGCTAGCAATCAGCCCCAGCATTTT.

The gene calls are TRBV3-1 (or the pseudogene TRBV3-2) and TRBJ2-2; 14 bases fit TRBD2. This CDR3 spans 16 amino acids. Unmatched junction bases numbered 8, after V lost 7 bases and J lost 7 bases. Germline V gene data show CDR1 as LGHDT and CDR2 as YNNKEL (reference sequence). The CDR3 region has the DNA TGTGCCAGCAATTTACCGGGACTAGCGGGGGACGGGGAGCTGTTTTTT. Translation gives CASNLPGLAGDGELFF.

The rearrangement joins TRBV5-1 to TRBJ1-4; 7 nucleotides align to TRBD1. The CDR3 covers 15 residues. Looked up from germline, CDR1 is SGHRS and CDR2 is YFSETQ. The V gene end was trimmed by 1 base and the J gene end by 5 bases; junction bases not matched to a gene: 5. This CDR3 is CASSLSGQSNEKLFF. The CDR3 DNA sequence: TGCGCCAGCAGCTTGTCGGGACAGTCAAATGAAAAACTGTTTTTT.

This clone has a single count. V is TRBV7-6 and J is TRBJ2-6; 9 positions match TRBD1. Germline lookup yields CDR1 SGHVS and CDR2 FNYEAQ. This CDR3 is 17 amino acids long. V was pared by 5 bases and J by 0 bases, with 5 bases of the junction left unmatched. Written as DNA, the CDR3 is TGTGCCAGCAGCCGCGGGACAGGGTTCTCTGGGGCCAACGTCCTGACTTTC. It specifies CASSRGTGFSGANVLTF.

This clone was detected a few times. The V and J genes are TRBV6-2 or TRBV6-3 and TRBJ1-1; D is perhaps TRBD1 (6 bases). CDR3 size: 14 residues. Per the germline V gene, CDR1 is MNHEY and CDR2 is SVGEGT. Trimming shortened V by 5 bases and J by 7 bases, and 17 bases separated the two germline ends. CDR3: CASSTSQGRIEAFF. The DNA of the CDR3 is TGTGCCAGCAGTACTTCACAGGGAAGGATTGAAGCTTTCTTT.

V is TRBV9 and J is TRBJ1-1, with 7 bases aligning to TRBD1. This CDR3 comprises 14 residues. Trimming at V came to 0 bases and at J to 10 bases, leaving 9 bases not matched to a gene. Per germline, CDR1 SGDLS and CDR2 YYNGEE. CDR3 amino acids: CASSVEGTGAAAFF. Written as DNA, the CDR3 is TGTGCCAGCAGCGTAGAGGGAACAGGGGCAGCAGCTTTCTTT.

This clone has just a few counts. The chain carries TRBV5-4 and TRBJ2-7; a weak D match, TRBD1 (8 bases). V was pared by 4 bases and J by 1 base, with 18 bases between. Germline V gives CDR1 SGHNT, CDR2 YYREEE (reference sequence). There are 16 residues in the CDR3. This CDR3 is CASSGDRGGVSYEQYF. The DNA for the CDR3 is TGTGCCAGCAGCGGAGACAGGGGAGGGGTTTCCTACGAGCAGTACTTC.

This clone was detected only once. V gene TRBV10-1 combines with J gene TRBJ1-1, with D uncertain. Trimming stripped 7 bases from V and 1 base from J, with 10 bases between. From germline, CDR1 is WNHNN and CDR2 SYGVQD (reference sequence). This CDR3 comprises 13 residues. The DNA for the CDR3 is TGCGCCAGCAAGCGGGGTTCGAACACTGAAGCTTTCTTT. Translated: CASKRGSNTEAFF.

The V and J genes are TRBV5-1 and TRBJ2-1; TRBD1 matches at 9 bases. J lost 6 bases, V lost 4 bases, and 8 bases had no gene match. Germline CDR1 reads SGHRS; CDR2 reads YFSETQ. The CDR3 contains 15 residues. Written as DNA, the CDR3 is TGCGCCAGCAGCCTATCCGGGACAGGGAGCAATGAGCAGTTCTTC. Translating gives CASSLSGTGSNEQFF.

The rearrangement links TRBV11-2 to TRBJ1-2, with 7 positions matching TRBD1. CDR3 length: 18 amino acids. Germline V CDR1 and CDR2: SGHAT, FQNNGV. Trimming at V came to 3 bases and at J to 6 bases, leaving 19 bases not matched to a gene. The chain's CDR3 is CASSFFSGTVPKGNGYTF. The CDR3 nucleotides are TGTGCCAGCAGCTTTTTCTCCGGGACAGTACCCAAAGGGAATGGCTACACCTTC.

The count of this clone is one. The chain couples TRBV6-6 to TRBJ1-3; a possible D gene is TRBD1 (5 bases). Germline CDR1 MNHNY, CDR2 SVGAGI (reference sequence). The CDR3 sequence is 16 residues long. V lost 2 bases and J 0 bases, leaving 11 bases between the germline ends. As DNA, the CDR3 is TGTGCCAGCAGTTACCTTGGGGCGGACTCTGGAAACACCATATATTTT. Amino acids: CASSYLGADSGNTIYF.

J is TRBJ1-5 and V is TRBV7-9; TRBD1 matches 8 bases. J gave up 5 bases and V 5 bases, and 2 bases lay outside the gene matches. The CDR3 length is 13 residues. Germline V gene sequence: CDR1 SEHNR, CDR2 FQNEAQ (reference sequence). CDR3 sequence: CASSLTGDQPQHF. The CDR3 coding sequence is TGTGCCAGCAGCCTGACAGGGGATCAGCCCCAGCATTTT.

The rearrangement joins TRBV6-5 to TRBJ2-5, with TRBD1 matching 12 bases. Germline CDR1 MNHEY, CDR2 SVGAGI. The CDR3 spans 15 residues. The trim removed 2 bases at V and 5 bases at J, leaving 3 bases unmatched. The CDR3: CASSYPGQGAETQYF. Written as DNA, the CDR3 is TGTGCCAGCAGTTACCCGGGACAGGGGGCCGAGACCCAGTACTTC.

The CDR3 bases are TGTGCCAGTTCCCGAGGACAGTCGGGGACTGAAGCTTTCTTT. It specifies CASSRGQSGTEAFF. The rearrangement joins TRBV19 to TRBJ1-1, with D possibly TRBD1 on 6 matching bases. Trimming took 8 bases from V and 5 from J, leaving 18 bases between them. The germline CDR1 and CDR2 sequences are LNHDA and SQIVND (reference sequence). The CDR3 covers 14 residues.

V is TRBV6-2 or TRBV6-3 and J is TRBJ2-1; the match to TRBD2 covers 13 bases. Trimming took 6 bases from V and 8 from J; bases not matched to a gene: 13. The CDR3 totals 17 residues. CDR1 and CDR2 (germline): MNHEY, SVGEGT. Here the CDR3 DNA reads TGTGCCAGCAGCGAAACTAGCGGGGGGGCGAGTCGGTATGAGCAGTTCTTC. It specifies CASSETSGGASRYEQFF.

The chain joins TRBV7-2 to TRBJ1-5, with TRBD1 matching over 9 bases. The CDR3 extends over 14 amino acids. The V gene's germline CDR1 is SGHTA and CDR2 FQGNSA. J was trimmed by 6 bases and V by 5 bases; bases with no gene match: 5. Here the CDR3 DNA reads TGTGCCAGCAGCGATGGGACAGGGAGTCAGCCCCAGCATTTT. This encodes CASSDGTGSQPQHF.

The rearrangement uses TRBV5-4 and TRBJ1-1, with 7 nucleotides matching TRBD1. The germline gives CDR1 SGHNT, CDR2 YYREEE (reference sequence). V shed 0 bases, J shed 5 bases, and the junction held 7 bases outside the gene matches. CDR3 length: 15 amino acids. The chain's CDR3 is CASSLVTGVETEAFF. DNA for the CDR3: TGTGCCAGCAGCTTGGTAACAGGGGTTGAGACTGAAGCTTTCTTT.

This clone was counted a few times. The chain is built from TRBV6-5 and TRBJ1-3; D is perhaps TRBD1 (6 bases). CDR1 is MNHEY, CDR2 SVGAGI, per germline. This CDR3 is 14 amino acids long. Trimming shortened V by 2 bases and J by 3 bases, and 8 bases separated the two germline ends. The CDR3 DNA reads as TGTGCCAGCAGTTACGGACAGAATGGAAACACCATATATTTT. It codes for CASSYGQNGNTIYF.